The clone carrying this T cell receptor beta chain was recorded many times. Its specificity is not known. The entry originates in a study of T cells in Graves' hyperthyroidism and ophthalmopathy. Findings and limits, study-wide: Stable hyperthyroidism was told apart from ophthalmopathy by a model built on 13 V-J features. The model identified upcoming ophthalmopathy a median about six months ahead of onset.

The V gene end was trimmed by 4 bases and the J gene end by 7 bases; junction bases not matched to a gene: 5. This CDR3 is 14 amino acids long. Germline CDR1 and CDR2: SGHNT and YENEEA. Researchers took RNA transcripts and amplified the TCR beta CDR3 regions from them. The HTBI primer set drove a first-round RT-PCR of the TCR CDR3. TCRdb re-called the multiplex PCR reads through MiXCR, storing one row per CDR3 protein. The sample contains around 300,000 distinct CDR3 sequences, about 20% of which appear only once. The specimen was blood. The receptor's source is a young man with Graves' ophthalmopathy. The V call is TRBV11-3, the J call TRBJ2-1, with TRBD2 identical over 9 bases. CDR3 sequence: CASSSLAGANEQFF. The CDR3 region has the DNA TGTGCCAGCAGCTCGTTAGCGGGAGCGAATGAGCAGTTCTTC.